This TCR beta chain was retrieved from a study of blood T cells in healthy people across ages. Primers used in a second PCR of about 6 to 12 cycles were a sample-barcoded 5' primer and a J-beta primer mix. Via MiXCR, TCRdb re-called the 5' RACE reads, giving one row per CDR3 protein. This table has 600,000 to 900,000 distinct CDR3 sequences, approximately 24% appearing once. Study-level findings and limits: Unknown donor CMV status possibly confounded expanded clonotype changes.

In its sample, this clonotype was seen a few times. Its specificity is not known. Germline CDR1 is LNHDA and CDR2 is SQIVND (reference sequence). The CDR3 contains 14 residues. With V trimmed by 6 bases and J by 7 bases, 7 bases remained unmatched. This sample also belongs to another study, concerning T cells of mothers and their children. As reported in that work: Not a single persistent microchimeric T cell clone was detected.

Sequencing input: blood. The receptor's source is a boy between 10 and 17 years old in good health. The V gene is TRBV19, the J gene TRBJ1-1, with 11 bases that match TRBD1. CDR3: CASSTGQGDSEAFF. For the CDR3, the DNA is TGTGCCAGTAGCACGGGACAGGGGGACAGTGAAGCTTTCTTT.